These 20 T cell receptor beta chains came from one sample sequenced in a study. TCRdb re-analysed the 5' RACE reads in MiXCR, keeping a single row per CDR3 protein. The table includes about 9,100 distinct CDR3 sequences, less than 65% detected once. The specimen was tumor-infiltrating memory CD4+ T cells sorted from the breast tumor. The subset is: memory CD4+ T cells, CD4+CD45RO+CD25-. The receptors stem from a female donor with breast cancer.

The table lists this clonotype with a few counts. This chain connects TRBV7-9 to TRBJ2-5; 10 nucleotides agree with TRBD1. The germline CDR1 and CDR2 sequences are SEHNR and FQNEAQ (reference sequence). J lost 4 bases, V lost 1 base, and 0 bases had no gene match. CDR3 length: 14 residues. In DNA, the CDR3 is TGTGCCAGCAGCTTAGGGACAGGGGGAGAGACCCAGTACTTC. The encoded protein is CASSLGTGGETQYF.

The V and J genes are TRBV7-2 and TRBJ1-2; the D is unclear. Germline CDR1 reads SGHTA; CDR2 reads FQGNSA. CDR3 length: 12 amino acids. The ends were cut back, 5 bases at V and 8 bases at J, with 12 bases in the middle. CDR3 DNA: TGTGCCAGCAGCCCCCGGACGCGGGGCTACACCTTC. Amino acid sequence: CASSPRTRGYTF.

In this sample, this clonotype turned up a few times. The rearrangement links TRBV7-6 to TRBJ2-1; 7 nucleotides agree with TRBD2. Germline CDR1 and CDR2: SGHVS and FNYEAQ. V shed 5 bases and J 2 bases; nucleotides not matched to a gene: 6. There are 15 residues in the CDR3. The CDR3 DNA sequence: TGTGCCAGCAGCAGGGTAAGCGGGACCTACAATGAGCAGTTCTTC. Protein sequence: CASSRVSGTYNEQFF.

The chain links TRBV29-1 to TRBJ2-4; no reliable D call. The V gene's germline CDR1 is SQVTM and CDR2 ANQGSEA. The V and J ends lost 1 base and 0 bases respectively, with 4 bases between them. CDR3 length: 13 residues. The CDR3 here is CSVEGGAKNIQYF. CDR3 nucleotides: TGCAGCGTTGAAGGGGGAGCCAAAAACATTCAGTACTTC.

The chain joins TRBV11-2 to TRBJ2-3, with a possible D match to TRBD2 (7 bases). This CDR3 spans 17 amino acids. The germline CDR1 and CDR2 sequences are SGHAT and FQNNGV. V dropped 1 base and J dropped 0 bases, with 14 bases sitting between them. The CDR3 DNA reads TGTGCCAGCAGCTTAGGCTCGCGGGGGCGCAGCACAGATACGCAGTATTTT. It encodes CASSLGSRGRSTDTQYF.

CDR3 loop: CASSSRAASGGPTGELFF. CDR3 sequence (DNA): TGTGCCAGCAGCTCGAGGGCGGCTAGCGGGGGGCCCACCGGGGAGCTGTTTTTT. The chain combines TRBV7-2 with TRBJ2-2; TRBD2 aligns across 11 bases. V shed 4 bases and J 4 bases; nucleotides not matched to a gene: 11. CDR3 length equals 18 residues. Germline V gene lookup returns CDR1 SGHTA and CDR2 FQGNSA.

The DNA for the CDR3 is TGTGCCAGCAGACAGGGGGATACTGGCTACACCTTC. Its protein product is CASRQGDTGYTF. This chain joins TRBV12-3 or TRBV12-4 and TRBJ1-2; 8 nucleotides agree with TRBD1. This CDR3 has 12 residues. With 6 bases clipped from V and 7 bases from J, the junction kept 4 bases outside the gene matches.

Remarks on this clonotype: The junction does not match germline at one end; this may be a read error. The chain employs TRBV20-1 and TRBJ1-1; a weak D match, TRBD1 (5 bases). The V gene's germline CDR1 is DFQATT and CDR2 SNEGSKA (reference sequence). The CDR3 has 17 residues. CDR3 DNA sequence: TGCAGTGCTCGCCGTCGTTTTTCGGGCAGGGTGAACACTGAAGCTTCCTTT. It encodes CSARRRFSGRVNTEASF.

This rearrangement joins TRBV5-1 to TRBJ1-1, with TRBD1 as a possible D gene (5 bases). Trimming took 2 bases from V and 11 from J, leaving 16 bases between them. The germline gives CDR1 SGHRS, CDR2 YFSETQ. The CDR3 totals 13 residues. The CDR3 DNA sequence: TGCGCCAGCAGCTTATTATTAGGGGATATGGCTTTCTTT. It encodes CASSLLLGDMAFF. Filled out from reference TRBV5-1 and TRBJ1-1, the complete variable domain reads KAGVTQTPRYLIKTRGQQVTLSCSPISGHRSVSWYQQTPGQGLQFLFEYFSETQRNKGNFPGRFSGRQFSNSRSEMNVSTLELGDSALYLCASSLLLGDMAFFGQGTRLTVV.

The chain is built from TRBV5-6 and TRBJ2-3; tentatively, D is TRBD2 (5 bases). Deletions cut 3 bases from V and 8 bases from J, with 7 bases between. The length of the CDR3 is 11 residues. The germline gives CDR1 SGHDT, CDR2 YYEEEE. The CDR3 nucleotides read TGTGCCAGCAGCTCGGGAAGTACGCAGTATTTT. This sequence encodes CASSSGSTQYF. Looking up the rest from reference TRBV5-6 and TRBJ2-3 gives the full variable domain: DAGVTQSPTHLIKTRGQQVTLRCSPKSGHDTVSWYQQALGQGPQFIFQYYEEEERQRGNFPDRFSGHQFPNYSSELNVNALLLGDSALYLCASSSGSTQYFGPGTRLTVL.

Only a few counts were recorded for this clonotype. One junction end does not reproduce the germline sequence, and a read error may be involved. The V and J genes are TRBV7-7 and TRBJ2-2; D call uncertain. From germline, CDR1 is SSHAT and CDR2 FNYEAQ (reference sequence). This CDR3 spans 14 amino acids. CDR3 bases: TGTGCTAGCAGCCCATCGGTCGGGACCGGGGAGCTGTTTTTT. The encoded protein is CASSPSVGTGELFF. The full variable domain, in which reference TRBV7-7 and TRBJ2-2 provide the parts outside the CDR3, is GAGVSQSPRYKVTKRGQDVTLRCDPISSHATLYWYQQALGQGPEFLTYFNYEAQPDKSGLPSDRFSAERPEGSISTLTIQRTEQRDSAMYRCASSPSVGTGELFFGEGSRLTVL.

This clonotype has just a few counts. V usage is TRBV29-1 and J usage is TRBJ2-7; TRBD2 matches at 8 bases. Per the germline V gene, CDR1 is SQVTM and CDR2 is ANQGSEA. Trimming removed 7 bases from V and 5 bases from J; junction bases left unmatched: 10. This CDR3 has 13 amino acids. The DNA of the CDR3 is TGCAGCGCCGGACTAGCATCATCCAACGAGCAGTACTTC. Its protein product is CSAGLASSNEQYF.

The chain is built from TRBV10-3 and TRBJ2-1; D might be TRBD2 (5 bases). V was clipped by 0 bases and J by 0 bases, with 9 bases between them. Germline-derived CDR1 and CDR2 are ENHRY and SYGVKD. The CDR3 is 16 residues long. This chain's CDR3 is CAISESGASSYNEQFF. The CDR3, as DNA: TGTGCCATCAGTGAGTCGGGAGCGAGCTCCTACAATGAGCAGTTCTTC.

CDR3 sequence: CSARGDPQKTTRADQETQYF. The CDR3 DNA reads TGCAGTGCTAGAGGGGACCCACAAAAGACGACGAGGGCCGACCAAGAGACCCAGTACTTC. The gene calls are TRBV20-1 and TRBJ2-5; the D call may be TRBD1 or TRBD2 (5 bases each). The V and J ends lost 1 base and 0 bases respectively, with 27 bases between them. CDR1 is DFQATT, CDR2 SNEGSKA, per germline (reference sequence). The CDR3 totals 20 residues.

About this clonotype itself: Likely a read error: the CDR3 ends without its conserved phenylalanine or tryptophan. J is TRBJ1-1 and V is TRBV12-3 or TRBV12-4, with TRBD1 as a possible D gene (5 bases). This CDR3 is built from 13 residues. The ends were cut back, 7 bases at V and 1 base at J, with 10 bases in the middle. CDR3 residues: CASTGDGNTEAFS. CDR3 bases: TGTGCCAGCACTGGGGACGGGAACACTGAAGCTTTCTCT.

In its sample, this clonotype was seen a few times. The chain uses TRBV29-1 and TRBJ2-6; D remains unclear. Per the germline V gene, CDR1 is SQVTM and CDR2 is ANQGSEA. The CDR3 spans 13 residues. V lost 6 bases and J lost 0, with 6 bases in between. As DNA, the CDR3 is TGCAGCGTCAAGGCCTCTGGGGCCAACGTCCTGACTTTC. Protein: CSVKASGANVLTF.

V usage is TRBV7-2 and J usage is TRBJ2-4; weak D call: TRBD2 (6 bases). V was trimmed by 5 bases and J by 7 bases, leaving 15 bases between them. Looked up from germline, CDR1 is SGHTA and CDR2 is FQGNSA. CDR3 length: 14 residues. CDR3 loop: CASSPGGADNIQYF. The CDR3 DNA is TGTGCCAGCAGCCCCGGAGGGGCCGATAACATTCAGTACTTC.

The chain is built from TRBV12-3 or TRBV12-4 and TRBJ2-3, with D perhaps given as TRBD1 or TRBD2 (5 bases each). The V end lost 3 bases, the J end lost 9 bases, and 7 bases lay between the germline ends. This CDR3 contains 11 residues. CDR3 residues: CASSLWGTQYF. The CDR3 region has the DNA TGTGCCAGCAGTTTGTGGGGGACGCAGTATTTT.

This chain joins TRBV7-2 and TRBJ2-3, with 14 bases matching TRBD2. The CDR3 is made up of 18 amino acids. The V gene end was trimmed by 1 base and the J gene end by 4 bases; junction bases not matched to a gene: 7. From germline, CDR1 is SGHTA and CDR2 FQGNSA. CDR3 residues: CASSLVAGTSGSADTQYF. The CDR3 region has the DNA TGTGCCAGCAGCTTAGTTGCGGGGACTAGCGGGAGTGCAGATACGCAGTATTTT. The variable domain in full, with the rest retrieved from reference TRBV7-2 and TRBJ2-3, is GAGVSQSPSNKVTEKGKDVELRCDPISGHTALYWYRQSLGQGLEFLIYFQGNSAPDKSGLPSDRFSAERTGGSVSTLTIQRTQQEDSAVYLCASSLVAGTSGSADTQYFGPGTRLTVL.

This clonotype was recorded only once. The chain combines TRBV20-1 with TRBJ1-4; D is unclear. CDR3 length: 14 amino acids. Deletions cut 0 bases from V and 0 bases from J, with 5 bases between. CDR1 is DFQATT, CDR2 SNEGSKA, per germline (reference sequence). Written as DNA, the CDR3 is TGCAGTGCTAGAGAGGCAGCAACTAATGAAAAACTGTTTTTT. Residues: CSAREAATNEKLFF.